This is a list of T cell receptor beta chains from one sample in a study of T cells in tuberculosis. This table comes from immunoSEQ multiplex PCR, and its TCRdb copy is limited to in-frame clones, with some not included. There are 40,000 to 50,000 clones in the sample; 95% occur only once, and around 3.3% lies in the top ten. Material for sequencing was PBMCs. The receptors were sampled from a donor aged 10-29 years with latent tuberculosis or without tuberculosis infection. CDR3s include the opening cysteine and the closing phenylalanine or tryptophan. D genes are given only for firm matches.

V | D | CDR3
TRBV7-3 | - | CASSLTNGGRNEQFF
TRBV28 | TRBD2 | CASSLIGGGDNEQFF
TRBV30 | TRBD1 | CAWSRDSGYGYTF
TRBV7-9 | TRBD2 | CASSASGGSYEQYF
TRBV10-1 | - | CASSEEGRGREKLFF
TRBV28 | - | CASSKTGPMNTEAFF
TRBV9 | - | CASSDGGTITSSYNEQFF
TRBV10-3 | - | CATKDTYNEQFF
TRBV21-1 | - | CATLNGQGSEKLFF
TRBV5-8 | - | CASSFIGGRPYNEQFF
TRBV9 | - | CASSVEQTNSPLHF
TRBV29-1 | TRBD1 | CSVATGGVNQPQHF
TRBV5-6 | - | CASSLQQETQYF
TRBV4-1 | - | CASSQVPLGGSYGYTF